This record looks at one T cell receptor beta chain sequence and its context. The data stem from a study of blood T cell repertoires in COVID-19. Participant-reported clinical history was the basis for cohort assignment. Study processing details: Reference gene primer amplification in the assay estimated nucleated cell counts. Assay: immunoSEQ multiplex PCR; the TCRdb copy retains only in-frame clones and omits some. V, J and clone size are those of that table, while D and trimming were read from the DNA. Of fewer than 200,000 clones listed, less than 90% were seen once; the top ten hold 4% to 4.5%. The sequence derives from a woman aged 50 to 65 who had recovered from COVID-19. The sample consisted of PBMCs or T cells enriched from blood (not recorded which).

The CDR3 DNA reads TGCGCCAGCAGCCAAGAAGTGGGCCTAAACACTGAAGCTTTCTTT. Its protein is CASSQEVGLNTEAFF. The genes are TRBV4-1 and TRBJ1-1; D unresolved. V was pared by 0 bases and J by 2 bases, with 10 bases between. CDR1 is MGHRA and CDR2 is YSYEKL in the germline V gene. The CDR3 runs 15 residues.